The 10 T cell receptor beta chains given below trace back to one sample, sequenced in a study of shared clonotypes between healthy human individuals. Naive CD8 cells comprised CD45RO-negative, CCR7-positively selected cells, excluding terminally differentiated effector memory CD45RA+ cells. TCRdb's table, derived via immunoSEQ multiplex PCR, lists solely in-frame clones and lacks some. Of around 2.1 million clones listed, 85% to 95% were seen once; the top ten hold under 2%. The material sequenced was naive CD8+ T cells from PBMCs. The receptors originated from a man in his late teens or twenties in good health. Some clones in this sample may be carry-over from other donors' samples.

Turning to this clone: The same CDR3 is also encoded by other DNA sequences in this sample. V and J are TRBV6-5 and TRBJ2-5; D unclear. Trimming took off 0 bases at V and 5 bases at J, with 4 bases between the two ends. This CDR3 is 12 amino acids long. Germline lookup yields CDR1 MNHEY and CDR2 SVGAGI. CDR3: CASSYSGETQYF. The CDR3 region has the DNA TGTGCCAGCAGTTACTCGGGTGAGACCCAGTACTTC.

This rearrangement joins TRBV7-9 to TRBJ2-7; TRBD1 might be the D (6 bases). In germline, CDR1 is SEHNR, CDR2 FQNEAQ (reference sequence). Trimming cost V 5 bases and J 3 bases, with 11 bases left between them. This CDR3 has 13 amino acids. The CDR3 sequence is CASSAGTYYEQYF. The CDR3, as DNA: TGTGCCAGCAGCGCCGGGACATACTACGAGCAGTACTTC.

The genes are TRBV19 and TRBJ2-4, with 7 bases matching TRBD1. V was clipped by 3 bases and J by 2 bases; unmatched bases: 7. This CDR3 is 16 amino acids long. CDR1 is LNHDA and CDR2 is SQIVND in the germline V gene (reference sequence). The CDR3 reads CASSMTGWGPKNIQYF. The CDR3 DNA reads TGTGCCAGTAGTATGACAGGGTGGGGACCCAAAAACATTCAGTACTTC.

The chain couples TRBV11-2 to TRBJ2-2; tentative D call: TRBD1 (5 bases). V was trimmed by 3 bases and J by 4 bases, leaving 15 bases between them. Germline-derived CDR1 and CDR2 are SGHAT and FQNNGV. The CDR3 has 16 residues. The CDR3, as DNA: TGTGCCAGCAGCTTGGATTTGGCGACAGTCACCGGGGAGCTGTTTTTT. It codes for CASSLDLATVTGELFF. The full variable domain, rest sourced from reference TRBV11-2 and TRBJ2-2, is EAGVAQSPRYKIIEKRQSVAFWCNPISGHATLYWYQQILGQGPKLLIQFQNNGVVDDSQLPKDRFSAERLKGVDSTLKIQPAKLEDSAVYLCASSLDLATVTGELFFGEGSRLTVL.

The CDR3 is CASSYYQYNEQFF. The DNA for the CDR3 is TGTGCCAGCAGTTACTACCAATACAATGAGCAGTTCTTC. J is TRBJ2-1 and V is TRBV6-6; D gene unclear. Trimming stripped 1 base from V and 4 bases from J, with 5 bases between. Germline CDR1 and CDR2: MNHNY and SVGAGI (reference sequence). The CDR3 loop spans 13 amino acids.

This sequence joins TRBV4-1 and TRBJ2-1; tentatively, D is TRBD2 (6 bases). Germline V CDR1 and CDR2: MGHRA, YSYEKL. The germline V and J ends were trimmed by 0 bases and 6 bases, with 21 bases remaining between them. This CDR3 contains 18 residues. This CDR3 is CASSQDSTRRDPTNEQFF. In DNA, the CDR3 is TGCGCCAGCAGCCAAGATTCCACCAGGCGGGACCCCACCAATGAGCAGTTCTTC.

For the CDR3, the DNA is TGTGCTACGTCCTCCGGGGGCCGGGGCAATGAGCAGTTCTTC. Encoded protein: CATSSGGRGNEQFF. The chain recombines TRBV6-1 with TRBJ2-1; D possibly matches TRBD1 or TRBD2 (6 bases each). Per the germline V gene, CDR1 is MNHNS and CDR2 is SASEGT. This CDR3 contains 14 residues.

This chain connects TRBV28 to TRBJ2-1, with D unresolved. The CDR3 runs 12 residues. CDR1 is MDHEN, CDR2 SYDVKM, per germline. In DNA, the CDR3 is TGTGCAATTGGTGTGTCCTACAATGAGCAGTTCTTC. Amino acid sequence: CAIGVSYNEQFF.

CDR3 region: CASSPARNRDQPQHF. In DNA form, the CDR3 reads TGTGCCAGCTCACCAGCGAGGAACAGGGACCAGCCCCAGCATTTT. The chain employs TRBV18 and TRBJ1-5; D is possibly TRBD1 (6 bases). The CDR3 is 15 amino acids. Germline CDR1 KGHSH, CDR2 LQKENI. Trimming stripped 2 bases from V and 7 bases from J, with 15 bases between.

The genes are TRBV19 and TRBJ2-1; weak D call: TRBD1 (5 bases). V lost 8 bases and J 8 bases, leaving 13 bases between the germline ends. Germline V CDR1 and CDR2: LNHDA, SQIVND (reference sequence). The CDR3 is 12 residues long. The CDR3: CASGPRVDEQFF. The CDR3 region has the DNA TGTGCCAGTGGGCCCAGGGTTGATGAGCAGTTCTTC.